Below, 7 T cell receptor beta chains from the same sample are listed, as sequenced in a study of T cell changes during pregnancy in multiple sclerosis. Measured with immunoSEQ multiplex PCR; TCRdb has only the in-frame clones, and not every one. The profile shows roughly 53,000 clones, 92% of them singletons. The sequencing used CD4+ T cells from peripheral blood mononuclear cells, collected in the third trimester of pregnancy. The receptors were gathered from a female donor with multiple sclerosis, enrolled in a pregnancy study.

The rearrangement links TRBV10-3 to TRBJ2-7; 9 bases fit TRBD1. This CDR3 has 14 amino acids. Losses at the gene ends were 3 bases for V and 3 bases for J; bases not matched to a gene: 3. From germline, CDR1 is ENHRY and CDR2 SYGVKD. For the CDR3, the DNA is TGTGCCATCAGTGAATGGGACAGGGTCTACGAGCAGTACTTC. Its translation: CAISEWDRVYEQYF.

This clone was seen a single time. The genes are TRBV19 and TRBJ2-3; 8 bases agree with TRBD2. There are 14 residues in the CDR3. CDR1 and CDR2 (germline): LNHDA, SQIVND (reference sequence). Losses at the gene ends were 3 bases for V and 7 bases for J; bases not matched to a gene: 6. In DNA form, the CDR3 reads TGTGCCAGTAGTATTTCGGGACTAGAGAATACGCAGTATTTT. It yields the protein CASSISGLENTQYF. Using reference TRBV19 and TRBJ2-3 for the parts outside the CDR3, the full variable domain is DGGITQSPKYLFRKEGQNVTLSCEQNLNHDAMYWYRQDPGQGLRLIYYSQIVNDFQKGDIAEGYSVSREKKESFPLTVTSAQKNPTAFYLCASSISGLENTQYFGPGTRLTVL.

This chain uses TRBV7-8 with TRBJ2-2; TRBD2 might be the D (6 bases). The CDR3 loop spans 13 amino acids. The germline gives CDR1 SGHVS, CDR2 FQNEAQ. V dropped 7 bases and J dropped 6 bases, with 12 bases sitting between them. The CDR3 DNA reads TGTGCCAGCACCCCTCGGAGGGCCGGGGAGCTGTTTTTT. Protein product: CASTPRRAGELFF.

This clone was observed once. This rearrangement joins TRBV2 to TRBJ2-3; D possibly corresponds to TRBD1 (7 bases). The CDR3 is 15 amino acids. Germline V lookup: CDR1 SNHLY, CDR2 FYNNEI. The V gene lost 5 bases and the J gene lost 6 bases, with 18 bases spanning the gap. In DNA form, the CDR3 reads TGTGCCAGCAGTCCCTCTCGGACAGGAGGGGATACGCAGTATTTT. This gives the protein CASSPSRTGGDTQYF.

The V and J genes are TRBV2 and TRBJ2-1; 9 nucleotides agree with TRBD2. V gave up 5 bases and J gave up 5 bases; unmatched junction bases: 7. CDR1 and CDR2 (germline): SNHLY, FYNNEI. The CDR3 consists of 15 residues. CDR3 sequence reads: CASSFKREAHNEQFF. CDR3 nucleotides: TGTGCCAGCAGTTTCAAGCGGGAGGCCCACAATGAGCAGTTCTTC.

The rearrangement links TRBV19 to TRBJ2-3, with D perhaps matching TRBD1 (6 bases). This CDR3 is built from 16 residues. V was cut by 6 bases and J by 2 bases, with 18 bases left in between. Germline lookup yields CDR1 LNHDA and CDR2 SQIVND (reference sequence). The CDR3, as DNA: TGTGCCAGTAGCCCGACTCAGGGGCCCCTCACAGATACGCAGTATTTT. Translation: CASSPTQGPLTDTQYF.

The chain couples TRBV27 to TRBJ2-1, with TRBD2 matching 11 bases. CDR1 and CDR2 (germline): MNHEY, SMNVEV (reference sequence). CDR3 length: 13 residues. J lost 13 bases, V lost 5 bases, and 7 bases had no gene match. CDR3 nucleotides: TGTGCCAGCAGTAGACTAGCGGGAATGGAACAGTTCTTC. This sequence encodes CASSRLAGMEQFF.